A single TCR beta chain is shown here with its context. This sample was taken from a study of blood T cell repertoires in COVID-19. This CDR3 is 15 amino acids long. With 4 bases clipped from V and 8 bases from J, the junction kept 13 bases outside the gene matches. CDR1 and CDR2 (germline): SGHRS, YFSETQ. Method: immunoSEQ multiplex PCR; TCRdb's copy keeps in-frame clones and lacks some. This table has 200,000 or so clones, roughly 85% appearing once. This rearrangement joins TRBV5-1 to TRBJ1-2; 8 bases are a match to TRBD1. Sequences were obtained from PBMCs or T cells enriched from blood (not recorded which). This clonotype was obtained from a woman aged 40 to 50 with acute COVID-19. CDR3 residues: CASSPGDRQGQGYTF. CDR3 coding DNA: TGCGCCAGCAGCCCCGGGGACAGGCAGGGGCAAGGCTACACCTTC.